A single T cell receptor beta chain is shown here with its context. Methods used by the authors: Amplifying reference gene primers gave estimates of nucleated cell counts. Clones were sequenced by immunoSEQ multiplex PCR, and TCRdb holds only the in-frame ones, with some missing. The DNA gave D and trimming, while V, J and clone size come from that table. The data contain roughly 180,000 clones, approximately 83% of them seen just once; the ten biggest clones take up nearly 8.5%. V was cut by 5 bases and J by 8 bases, with 17 bases left in between. CDR1 KGHDR and CDR2 SFDVKD come from the germline V gene. CDR3 length: 14 amino acids. The data derive from a study of blood T cell repertoires in COVID-19.

The chain is built from TRBV24-1 and TRBJ1-2; D is possibly TRBD1 (6 bases). The TCR originated in a man in his sixties with acute or convalescent COVID-19. Sequencing used peripheral blood. The CDR3 DNA sequence: TGTGCCACCAGTGGCTCAAACAGGGAATGGGGCTACACCTTC. This codes for CATSGSNREWGYTF.